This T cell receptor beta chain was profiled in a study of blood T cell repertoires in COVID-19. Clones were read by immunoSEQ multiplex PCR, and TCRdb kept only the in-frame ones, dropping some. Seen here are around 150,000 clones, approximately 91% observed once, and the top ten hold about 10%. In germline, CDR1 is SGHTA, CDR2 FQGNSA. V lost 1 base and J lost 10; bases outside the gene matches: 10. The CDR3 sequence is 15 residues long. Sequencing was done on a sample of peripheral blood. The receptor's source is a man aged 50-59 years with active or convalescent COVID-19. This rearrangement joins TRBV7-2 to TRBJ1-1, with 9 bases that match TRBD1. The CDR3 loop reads CASSLEVTGGFGAFF. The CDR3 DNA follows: TGTGCCAGCAGCTTAGAGGTGACAGGGGGTTTCGGAGCTTTCTTT.